Sequencing of this T cell receptor (beta chain) was carried out in a study of blood T cell repertoires in COVID-19. As for the study in general: Italy, Spain and the United States were the sources of the convalescent and acute COVID-19 samples. PBMCs, B-cell-depleted T cells, or T cells were the source of the cDNA or gDNA that made up the material.

Sequencing was performed with immunoSEQ multiplex PCR; in TCRdb, only in-frame clones are kept and a portion is missing. The sample lists around 45,000 clones, 85% to 90% occurring once. In its sample, this clone was seen once. Germline CDR1 reads MNHEY; CDR2 reads SVGAGI. The CDR3 has 14 residues. J was trimmed by 2 bases and V by 7 bases; bases with no gene match: 7. This clonotype was obtained from a man older than 75 with acute or convalescent COVID-19. This chain uses TRBV6-5 with TRBJ2-7; 8 bases map to TRBD2. The specimen was peripheral blood. DNA for the CDR3: TGTGCCAGCATCGGTAGCGGGACAACCTACGAGCAGTACTTC. The encoded protein is CASIGSGTTYEQYF.